These 29 T cell receptor beta chains were sequenced from one sample in a study of blood T cell repertoires in COVID-19. Profiling relied on immunoSEQ multiplex PCR, and the TCRdb table lists in-frame clones only, not all of them. The profile shows 150,000 to 160,000 clones, around 83% of them singletons. Sequencing was carried out using peripheral blood. Every receptor here comes from a woman between 55 and 75 years old with COVID-19, enrolled during active disease.

The chain recombines TRBV6-1 with TRBJ2-2; possibly TRBD2 for D (6 bases). CDR1 and CDR2 (germline): MNHNS, SASEGT. V was pared by 2 bases and J by 5 bases, with 12 bases between. This CDR3 has 15 residues. CDR3 sequence: CASSETGVLTGELFF. The CDR3 region has the DNA TGTGCCAGCAGTGAAACGGGAGTGTTAACCGGGGAGCTGTTTTTT.

The rearrangement joins TRBV7-8 to TRBJ1-4; D ambiguous. V gave up 1 base and J gave up 8 bases, with 11 bases separating them. Germline-derived CDR1 and CDR2 are SGHVS and FQNEAQ. The CDR3 spans 14 residues. The CDR3 DNA reads as TGTGCCAGCAGCTTAGGACCCTCCAGGGAAAAACTGTTTTTT. Its translation is CASSLGPSREKLFF.

V usage is TRBV12-3 or TRBV12-4 and J usage is TRBJ1-2; TRBD1 is a possible D gene (5 bases). V was trimmed by 5 bases and J by 2 bases, leaving 9 bases between them. There are 13 residues in the CDR3. CDR3 in amino acids: CASSPTGNYGYTF. The CDR3 nucleotides are TGTGCCAGCAGTCCAACAGGCAACTATGGCTACACCTTC.

This rearrangement joins TRBV3-1 (or the pseudogene TRBV3-2) to TRBJ1-1; 7 positions match TRBD1. The CDR3 has 15 amino acids. Germline values: CDR1 LGHDT, CDR2 YNNKEL (reference sequence). Trimming took 1 base from V and 3 from J; bases not matched to a gene: 5. CDR3 residues: CASSQGQGAYTEAFF. The CDR3 DNA reads TGTGCCAGCAGCCAAGGACAGGGAGCGTACACTGAAGCTTTCTTT.

The V gene is TRBV3-1 (or the pseudogene TRBV3-2), the J gene TRBJ1-4, with unresolved D. V lost 8 bases and J lost 0, with 10 bases in between. CDR1 and CDR2 from the germline V gene are LGHDT and YNNKEL (reference sequence). The CDR3 is 14 amino acids. This chain's CDR3 is CASRSRATNEKLFF. The CDR3 DNA follows: TGTGCCAGCCGAAGTAGAGCAACTAATGAAAAACTGTTTTTT.

This clone was counted once. The rearrangement uses TRBV5-1 and TRBJ1-1; 9 positions agree with TRBD1. V lost 3 bases to trimming and J lost 0 bases; unmatched junction nucleotides: 12. Germline CDR1 SGHRS, CDR2 YFSETQ. This CDR3 has 18 amino acids. The CDR3 region has the DNA TGCGCCAGCAGCTCGTCCCGGGACAGGGTCGGAATGAACACTGAAGCTTTCTTT. Translated: CASSSSRDRVGMNTEAFF.

This rearrangement joins TRBV11-2 to TRBJ1-5, with 9 nucleotides matching TRBD1. The germline gives CDR1 SGHAT, CDR2 FQNNGV. CDR3 length: 15 amino acids. V shed 5 bases, J shed 7 bases, and the junction held 9 bases outside the gene matches. The CDR3 loop reads CASSPQQGAGQPQHF. CDR3 nucleotide sequence: TGTGCCAGCAGCCCACAACAGGGGGCTGGGCAGCCCCAGCATTTT.

This clone came up a few times. The chain couples TRBV29-1 to TRBJ1-1, with D perhaps TRBD1 (6 bases). The CDR3 is made up of 14 amino acids. V was shortened by 1 base and J by 0 bases, with 9 bases between the two germline ends. In germline, CDR1 is SQVTM, CDR2 ANQGSEA. The CDR3 nucleotides are TGCAGCGTTGAAGGAACAGGGTTGAACACTGAAGCTTTCTTT. It specifies CSVEGTGLNTEAFF. Drawing the rest from reference TRBV29-1 and TRBJ1-1, the complete variable domain is SAVISQKPSRDICQRGTSLTIQCQVDSQVTMMFWYRQQPGQSLTLIATANQGSEATYESGFVIDKFPISRPNLTFSTLTVSNMSPEDSSIYLCSVEGTGLNTEAFFGQGTRLTVV.

The chain recombines TRBV18 with TRBJ1-5; 10 nucleotides line up with TRBD1. Germline CDR1 reads KGHSH; CDR2 reads LQKENI. Trimming at V came to 6 bases and at J to 3 bases, leaving 11 bases not matched to a gene. This CDR3 region has 17 residues. The CDR3 loop reads CASSRTSGTGDNQPQHF. CDR3 nucleotides: TGTGCCAGCTCCCGAACCTCCGGGACAGGGGACAATCAGCCCCAGCATTTT.

This clone came up once. This chain connects TRBV10-3 to TRBJ1-1, with TRBD1 matching over 12 bases. Germline V gene sequence: CDR1 ENHRY, CDR2 SYGVKD. This CDR3 comprises 13 residues. V lost 8 bases to trimming and J lost 7 bases; unmatched junction nucleotides: 5. The CDR3 coding sequence is TGTGCCATCGGGGACAGGGGGCGAGTTGAAGCTTTCTTT. Translation: CAIGDRGRVEAFF.

The chain joins TRBV9 to TRBJ1-2, with D perhaps matching TRBD1 (5 bases). V was clipped by 3 bases and J by 1 base, with 22 bases between them. Per the germline V gene, CDR1 is SGDLS and CDR2 is YYNGEE. This CDR3 contains 18 residues. CDR3 DNA sequence: TGTGCCAGCAGCGGGGAATCAGGGTTTCGATCCCTTAACTATGGCTACACCTTC. Protein: CASSGESGFRSLNYGYTF.

This clone is a singleton in its sample. The genes are TRBV25-1 and TRBJ1-4, with no clear D. V lost 8 bases to trimming and J lost 0 bases, with 7 bases between them. Germline CDR1 and CDR2: MGHDK and SYGVNS. The CDR3 loop spans 13 amino acids. This chain's CDR3 is CASQFTTNEKLFF. In DNA, the CDR3 is TGTGCCAGCCAGTTTACAACTAATGAAAAACTGTTTTTT.

This chain connects TRBV21-1 to TRBJ1-2; no DNA check was done on the table's D call, TRBD1. TRBV21-1 is a pseudogene segment. The CDR3 length is 14 residues. In DNA, the CDR3 is TGTGCCAGCAGCAAAGGGGACACAAACTATGGCTACACCTTC. It specifies CASSKGDTNYGYTF.

The CDR3 protein is CASTDRGGGNQPQHF. Here the CDR3 DNA reads TGTGCCAGTACAGACAGGGGGGGAGGCAATCAGCCCCAGCATTTT. V gene TRBV19 combines with J gene TRBJ1-5; TRBD1 matches 9 bases. Germline trimming cut 7 bases from V and 2 bases from J; bases unmatched to any gene: 6. Germline CDR1 LNHDA, CDR2 SQIVND (reference sequence). The CDR3 length is 15 residues.

This rearrangement joins TRBV10-3 to TRBJ1-4; tentative D call: TRBD1 (6 bases). The CDR3 has 13 amino acids. V was cut by 10 bases and J by 4 bases, with 13 bases left in between. CDR1 ENHRY and CDR2 SYGVKD come from the germline V gene. This CDR3 is CATRTVGNEKLFF. Written as DNA, the CDR3 is TGTGCCACCCGGACAGTCGGTAATGAAAAACTGTTTTTT.

The chain has TRBV11-3 and TRBJ2-1, with TRBD2 identical over 13 bases. J was trimmed by 9 bases and V by 5 bases; bases with no gene match: 7. This CDR3 has 15 amino acids. CDR1 SGHNT and CDR2 YENEEA come from the germline V gene. CDR3 nucleotide sequence: TGTGCCAGCAGCCCGGGACTAGCGGGACCGGGTGAGCAGTTCTTC. Its translation: CASSPGLAGPGEQFF.

The chain joins TRBV19 to TRBJ2-7, with no clear D. V shed 3 bases and J shed 0 bases, with 9 bases lying between them. This CDR3 is 14 amino acids long. Per the germline V gene, CDR1 is LNHDA and CDR2 is SQIVND (reference sequence). The CDR3 protein is CASSMRSSSYEQYF. The CDR3, as DNA: TGTGCCAGTAGTATGAGGAGTAGCTCCTACGAGCAGTACTTC.

The chain employs TRBV12-3 or TRBV12-4 and TRBJ1-2; the D gene is possibly TRBD1 (5 bases). Trimming cost V 6 bases and J 8 bases, with 13 bases left between them. This CDR3 is 12 amino acids long. The CDR3 region is CASRLGGGGYTF. CDR3 bases: TGTGCCAGCAGACTTGGGGGGGGAGGCTACACCTTC.

The gene calls are TRBV27 and TRBJ1-2; a possible D gene is TRBD1 (5 bases). Germline-derived CDR1 and CDR2 are MNHEY and SMNVEV (reference sequence). The CDR3 runs to 14 residues. V was clipped by 7 bases and J by 0 bases, with 12 bases between them. The CDR3 coding sequence is TGTGCCAGCACCCCAGGGCCTCCTAACTATGGCTACACCTTC. Translation: CASTPGPPNYGYTF.

The chain carries TRBV18 and TRBJ2-1; 10 nucleotides match TRBD2. CDR1 is KGHSH, CDR2 LQKENI, per germline. Trimming took 3 bases from V and 8 from J; bases not matched to a gene: 13. There are 17 residues in the CDR3. The CDR3 reads CASSPRVGTSVNYEQFF. The CDR3 region has the DNA TGTGCCAGCTCACCCCGAGTAGGGACTAGCGTTAACTATGAGCAGTTCTTC.

The chain joins TRBV11-3 to TRBJ2-2; D is undetermined. The length of the CDR3 is 15 residues. CDR1 and CDR2 from the germline V gene are SGHNT and YENEEA. Trimming shortened V by 5 bases and J by 1 base, and 11 bases separated the two germline ends. CDR3 protein: CASSVTRGNTGELFF. The CDR3 nucleotides are TGTGCCAGCAGCGTGACTCGCGGGAACACCGGGGAGCTGTTTTTT.

The chain carries TRBV9 and TRBJ1-3; 8 nucleotides line up with TRBD1. J gave up 2 bases and V 1 base, and 8 bases lay outside the gene matches. The CDR3 contains 17 residues. The germline CDR1 and CDR2 sequences are SGDLS and YYNGEE. The CDR3 loop reads CASSVTADRGPGNTIYF. The CDR3 DNA reads as TGTGCCAGCAGCGTAACCGCTGACAGGGGCCCTGGAAACACCATATATTTT.

Details on this clone: The same CDR3 is also encoded by other DNA sequences in this sample. This sequence joins TRBV7-9 and TRBJ1-4; D might be TRBD1 (6 bases). V was pared by 2 bases and J by 4 bases, with 8 bases between. CDR1 SEHNR and CDR2 FQNEAQ come from the germline V gene (reference sequence). The CDR3 totals 14 residues. The CDR3 region has the DNA TGTGCCAGCAGCTTACAAGGGGGTAATGAAAAACTGTTTTTT. This codes for CASSLQGGNEKLFF.

This sequence joins TRBV20-1 and TRBJ1-2, with no clear D. Germline lookup yields CDR1 DFQATT and CDR2 SNEGSKA (reference sequence). The CDR3 loop spans 10 amino acids. Deletions cut 6 bases from V and 3 bases from J, with 5 bases between. DNA for the CDR3: TGCAGTGCCCACTACTATGGCTACACCTTC. Its translation is CSAHYYGYTF.

J is TRBJ1-2 and V is TRBV5-1; TRBD1 agrees at 9 bases. The V gene end was trimmed by 3 bases and the J gene end by 6 bases; junction bases not matched to a gene: 18. CDR3 length equals 18 residues. The germline CDR1 and CDR2 sequences are SGHRS and YFSETQ. The CDR3 spells CASSSVPGQGTVTDGYTF. The CDR3 nucleotides read TGCGCCAGCAGCTCGGTCCCGGGACAGGGCACGGTAACTGATGGCTACACCTTC.

The chain carries TRBV9 and TRBJ2-3; 10 nucleotides line up with TRBD1. The germline gives CDR1 SGDLS, CDR2 YYNGEE. The junction had 4 bases not matched to a gene; V was cut back by 2 bases and J by 4 bases. This CDR3 is built from 15 residues. As DNA, the CDR3 is TGTGCCAGCAGCGTGGGACAGGGGCCTCCAGATACGCAGTATTTT. Its translation: CASSVGQGPPDTQYF.

The V call is TRBV9, the J call TRBJ2-1, with TRBD2 identical over 8 bases. This CDR3 is built from 16 residues. V lost 3 bases, J lost 4 bases, and 9 bases stayed unmatched. Germline CDR1 and CDR2: SGDLS and YYNGEE. This chain's CDR3 is CASSEPSGGRYNEQFF. The CDR3 coding sequence is TGTGCCAGCAGCGAACCCAGCGGGGGTCGATACAATGAGCAGTTCTTC.

The rearrangement uses TRBV30 and TRBJ1-6; TRBD1 is a possible D gene (5 bases). With 4 bases removed from V and 6 bases from J, the gap between germline ends came to 16 bases. Looked up from germline, CDR1 is GTSNPN and CDR2 is SVGIG (reference sequence). The length of the CDR3 is 15 residues. CDR3 region: CAWKKEGALNSPLHF. CDR3 coding DNA: TGTGCCTGGAAAAAGGAAGGGGCCCTTAATTCACCCCTCCACTTT.

The chain has TRBV13 and TRBJ1-1, with no clear D. The CDR3 has 12 residues. Trimming took off 4 bases at V and 8 bases at J, with 11 bases between the two ends. Germline V CDR1 and CDR2: PRHDT, FYEKMQ (reference sequence). CDR3 DNA sequence: TGTGCCAGCAGCTCAAGGCGGTTCGAAGCTTTCTTT. This codes for CASSSRRFEAFF.